This passage covers 12 T cell receptor beta chains from one sample sequenced in a study of shared clonotypes between healthy human individuals. Profiling relied on immunoSEQ multiplex PCR, and the TCRdb table lists in-frame clones only, not all of them. Of about a million clones in the sample, 75% were seen once. Sequenced sample: memory CD4+ T cells sorted from blood. Sample subset: CD45RA-negative fraction. The receptors shown here come from a man aged 18 to 29 in good health.

The rearrangement uses TRBV4-3 and TRBJ2-1, with D perhaps given as TRBD1 or TRBD2 (6 bases each). This CDR3 is built from 14 residues. V was pared by 3 bases and J by 10 bases, with 16 bases between. Germline lookup yields CDR1 LGHNA and CDR2 YSLEER. The CDR3: CASSQRLQGGEQFF. CDR3 coding DNA: TGCGCCAGCAGCCAGCGGTTACAGGGAGGCGAGCAGTTCTTC.

This clone came up once. The V and J genes are TRBV19 and TRBJ2-5; D is unresolved. Germline lookup yields CDR1 LNHDA and CDR2 SQIVND (reference sequence). Trimming left V 3 bases short and J 5 bases short, with 16 bases between. CDR3 length: 15 residues. The CDR3 DNA reads TGTGCCAGTAGTATTAGACGTGGGCGATTGGAGACCCAGTACTTC. It specifies CASSIRRGRLETQYF.

The chain links TRBV5-6 to TRBJ2-7; no definite D call. Germline V gene sequence: CDR1 SGHDT, CDR2 YYEEEE. CDR3 length: 14 amino acids. Trimming removed 2 bases from V and 0 bases from J, with 9 bases in between. The CDR3 reads CASSFLGDSYEQYF. The CDR3 bases are TGTGCCAGCAGCTTTCTTGGGGACTCCTACGAGCAGTACTTC.

The chain is built from TRBV6-5 and TRBJ2-7; 9 nucleotides match TRBD1. J was trimmed by 7 bases and V by 4 bases; bases with no gene match: 11. CDR1 and CDR2 from the germline V gene are MNHEY and SVGAGI. CDR3 length equals 15 residues. CDR3 DNA: TGTGCCAGCAGTTCGGACAGGGGAGAGTTGTGGGAGCAGTACTTC. Translated, it gives CASSSDRGELWEQYF.

V is TRBV5-1 and J is TRBJ2-3, with D hard to call. Per germline, CDR1 SGHRS and CDR2 YFSETQ. V was shortened by 4 bases and J by 2 bases, with 8 bases between the two germline ends. The length of the CDR3 is 13 residues. CDR3 sequence reads: CASSPYDTDTQYF. CDR3 DNA sequence: TGCGCCAGCAGCCCTTATGACACAGATACGCAGTATTTT.

The chain carries TRBV2 and TRBJ2-2; tentative D call: TRBD1 (5 bases). The CDR3 contains 14 residues. V lost 3 bases, J lost 8 bases, and 13 bases lay in between. Germline CDR1 and CDR2: SNHLY and FYNNEI. The chain's CDR3 is CASSDRVLRGELFF. The CDR3 nucleotides are TGTGCCAGCAGTGACAGGGTATTGAGGGGGGAGCTGTTTTTT.

This clone was found a few times. The V gene is TRBV19, the J gene TRBJ1-2, with 7 bases lining up with TRBD1. The CDR3 covers 15 residues. Trimming cost V 5 bases and J 4 bases; bases outside gene matches: 10. The germline gives CDR1 LNHDA, CDR2 SQIVND (reference sequence). The CDR3 spells CASSSTGEEVYGYTF. The CDR3 region has the DNA TGTGCCAGTAGTTCTACAGGGGAAGAGGTCTATGGCTACACCTTC.

The V and J genes are TRBV7-3 and TRBJ1-6; D ambiguous. Per the germline V gene, CDR1 is SGHTA and CDR2 is FQGTGA. The CDR3 extends over 13 amino acids. V lost 4 bases and J lost 0, with 1 base in between. The CDR3 coding sequence is TGTGCCAGCAGCTACTCCTATAATTCACCCCTCCACTTT. Translated: CASSYSYNSPLHF. The entire variable domain, with the rest obtained from reference TRBV7-3 and TRBJ1-6, is as follows: GAGVSQTPSNKVTEKGKYVELRCDPISGHTALYWYRQSLGQGPEFLIYFQGTGAADDSGLPNDRFFAVRPEGSVSTLKIQRTERGDSAVYLCASSYSYNSPLHFGNGTRLTVT.

This clone was recorded once. The chain carries TRBV7-9 and TRBJ2-7, with 10 bases lining up with TRBD1. V lost 6 bases and J lost 6; bases outside the gene matches: 11. Germline V lookup: CDR1 SEHNR, CDR2 FQNEAQ (reference sequence). The CDR3 extends over 15 amino acids. The CDR3 sequence: CASSPRGTGVSEQYF. The CDR3 nucleotides read TGTGCCAGCAGTCCGCGCGGGACAGGGGTAAGCGAGCAGTACTTC.

This clone has only a few counts. In DNA, the CDR3 is TGTGCCAGCAGCAAAGCCTGGGCGGAAGTTAGAAATGAGCAGTTCTTC. Protein sequence: CASSKAWAEVRNEQFF. The chain has TRBV21-1 and TRBJ2-1. TRBV21-1 is given as a pseudogene. This CDR3 has 16 residues.

The CDR3 sequence is CASSYFSYYGYTF. CDR3 coding DNA: TGTGCCAGCAGTTACTTCTCGTACTATGGCTACACCTTC. The chain couples TRBV6-6 to TRBJ1-2; D uncertain. This CDR3 spans 13 amino acids. Trimming stripped 1 base from V and 3 bases from J, with 6 bases between. Germline V CDR1 and CDR2: MNHNY, SVGAGI (reference sequence).

This clone was seen only a few times. Written as DNA, the CDR3 is TGCAGTGCTAGAGTCTTGAACGAGCAGTACTTC. It is translated as CSARVLNEQYF. The rearrangement joins TRBV20-1 to TRBJ2-7, with unresolved D. V dropped 1 base and J dropped 5 bases, with 6 bases sitting between them. Looked up from germline, CDR1 is DFQATT and CDR2 is SNEGSKA (reference sequence). The CDR3 spans 11 residues.